This T cell receptor beta chain was sequenced for a study of cytomegalovirus exposure and HLA in healthy donors. General study points: A later analysis linked a missense DCLRE1C variant to TCR beta V- and J-gene trimming.

Regarding this clone: The antigen is unknown. Mismatch with germline at one junction end may stem from a read error.

PCR amplification relied on 60 Vbeta primers (plus 13 Jbeta primers). Here immunoSEQ multiplex PCR was the method, and the copy in TCRdb shows in-frame clones only, minus some. The top ten hold about 3.2% of the sample, which has 150,000 to 200,000 clones, about 62% seen once. The CDR3 spans 14 residues. CDR1 and CDR2 from the germline V gene are SEHNR and FQNEAQ (reference sequence). This receptor was obtained from a man aged 35-49 years in good health and CMV-seronegative. Sequenced: PBMCs. This rearrangement joins TRBV7-9 to TRBJ2-2; D is possibly TRBD1 (6 bases). This chain's CDR3 is CSSSLDRTDGELFF. In DNA, the CDR3 is TGTTCCAGCAGCTTAGATCGGACAGACGGGGAGCTGTTTTTT.